This T cell receptor beta chain was found in a study of CD8+ T cells in alopecia areata. The overall study: Treated patients received oral tofacitinib, 5 to 10 mg twice daily.

Treatment indicated: oral pan-JAK inhibitor, 5-10 mg twice daily. The investigators collected lesional scalp punch biopsies and peripheral blood from alopecia areata patients. Starting from PBMCs, sorting isolated CD4+ and CD8+ T cells. This clone turned up a few times. Antigen: not known. This sample also contains other DNA sequences that code for the same CDR3. Study-level results: Scalp and blood samples kept many expanded lesional clones throughout tofacitinib.

Following extraction, RNA underwent reverse transcription to cDNA, which served as the sequencing template. Libraries were prepared by immunoSEQ multiplex PCR; TCRdb keeps only in-frame clonotypes and omits some of them. Here the sample spans about 220,000 clones, more than 45% being singletons. V dropped 2 bases and J dropped 1 base, with 9 bases sitting between them. This CDR3 has 14 amino acids. Per the germline V gene, CDR1 is SGHRS and CDR2 is YFSETQ. Sample: CD4+ T cells sorted from blood, taken at week 4, from a patient treated with tofacitinib. The genes are TRBV5-1 and TRBJ2-5; perhaps TRBD2 as D (6 bases). This TCR was recovered from a human donor with alopecia areata. As DNA, the CDR3 is TGCGCCAGCAGCTTTAGCGGTTCCCAAGAGACCCAGTACTTC. It yields the protein CASSFSGSQETQYF.